This passage covers 16 T cell receptor beta chains from one sample sequenced in a study of CD8+ T cells in alopecia areata (dated by TCRdb to the late 2010s). Preparation of the library involved the immunoSEQ multiplex PCR assay. RNA was extracted from all samples and reverse transcribed into cDNA, which served as template for TCR sequencing. Drawn from immuneACCESS, this table holds only the in-frame rearrangements with V and J called that TCRdb kept. Clones are partly lost; checked studies trace under half to an unresolved V gene and leave the rest unexplained. The data for this sample show about 300,000 clones, each detected more than once. The top ten hold more than 1% of the sample. Pooled mouse cutaneous lymph node cells were stained for CD4, CD8alpha, NKG2D, NKG2ACE and other markers and were then sorted on a BD Influx. Sequencing was performed on CD4+ T cells sorted from a lymph node. These receptors all come from a C3H/HeJ mouse with alopecia areata. The MHC haplotype that this mouse strain carries is H2-k.

Concerning this clone: Genes and germline come from the mouse. The read comes to an end 4 residues before the CDR3 does, leaving the germline J gene to fill in the end. Other DNA variants within this sample encode the same CDR3. The V call is TRBV1, the J call TRBJ2-3; TRBD1 matches 10 bases. This CDR3 spans 15 amino acids. CDR1 NSQYPW and CDR2 LRSPGD come from the germline V gene (reference sequence). Losses at the gene ends were 3 bases for V and 3 bases for J; bases not matched to a gene: 3. The CDR3 bases that were read are TGCACCTGCAGTGCTCCGGGACAGGGGGCAGAA. Its protein is CTCSAPGQGAE. The entire CDR3 reads CTCSAPGQGAETLYF.

This clone came up a few times. Gene names refer to mouse genes. From the germline J gene comes the end of the CDR3, since the read stops 4 residues before it. This chain connects TRBV19 to TRBJ1-2, with 7 positions matching TRBD1. This CDR3 has 13 residues. V dropped 4 bases and J dropped 4; count of bases not matched to a gene: 4. CDR1 and CDR2 (germline): FNHDT, SITEND (reference sequence). CDR3 amino acids: CASSHRGGSDYTF. The CDR3 DNA, read in part, is TGTGCCAGCAGTCACAGGGGTGGCTCC.

This clone has a handful of counts. Gene names are the mouse ones. The CDR3 end is not reached by the read, which stops 4 residues before it; the germline J gene fills it in. V and J are TRBV13-2 and TRBJ2-5, with 8 bases aligning to TRBD2. CDR3 length: 14 amino acids. Germline-derived CDR1 and CDR2 are NNHNN and SYGAGS (reference sequence). The J segment lost 3 bases and the V segment lost 1 base, leaving 1 base of the junction unmatched. The CDR3 here is CASGDPGGQDTQYF. The CDR3 DNA, read in part, is TGTGCCAGCGGTGATCCTGGGGGGCAAGAC.

With regard to this clone: Gene names and germline refer to mouse. The read halts 4 residues ahead of the CDR3 end, with the missing end drawn from the germline J gene. The sample contains more than one DNA sequence encoding this CDR3. The rearrangement joins TRBV19 to TRBJ2-1; 8 bases match TRBD1. J gave up 5 bases and V 1 base, and 2 bases lay outside the gene matches. The CDR3 totals 14 residues. The germline gives CDR1 FNHDT, CDR2 SITEND (reference sequence). Here the CDR3 reads CASSIPGQDAEQFF. The CDR3 DNA, read in part, is TGTGCCAGCAGTATACCGGGACAGGATGCT.

This clone occurred a few times. The gene names given are mouse names. The missing CDR3 end, 4 residues past where the read stops, is filled in from the germline J gene. Other DNA sequences from this sample encode an identical CDR3 as well. The rearrangement uses TRBV5 and TRBJ2-3, with 8 nucleotides matching TRBD2. The V gene's germline CDR1 is LGHNA and CDR2 YNLKQL (reference sequence). The CDR3 runs to 14 residues. Trimming cost V 1 base and J 4 bases; bases outside gene matches: 1. The CDR3 DNA, read in part, is TGTGCCAGCAGCCAAGGGGGGGGCTCAGAA. This gives the protein CASSQGGGSE. From start to end, the CDR3 is CASSQGGGSETLYF.

About this clone itself: All gene names here are mouse names. The read ends 4 residues before the CDR3 terminus; that terminus is restored from the germline J gene. V gene TRBV2 combines with J gene TRBJ1-2; 9 nucleotides align to TRBD1. This CDR3 spans 15 amino acids. Germline CDR1 is LGHNA and CDR2 is YSYQKL. J gave up 2 bases and V 0 bases, and 1 base lay outside the gene matches. CDR3 sequence reads: CASSQETGGNSDYTF. The part of the CDR3 DNA that was read is TGTGCCAGCAGCCAAGAGACAGGGGGGAACTCC.

This clone has more than one count but fewer than ten. The gene names here belong to mouse. The missing CDR3 end, 4 residues past where the read stops, is filled in from the germline J gene. Other nucleotide sequences from this sample produce the same CDR3. The rearrangement uses TRBV1 and TRBJ2-3; 12 bases are a match to TRBD2. V lost 1 base to trimming and J lost 3 bases; unmatched junction nucleotides: 2. The CDR3 is 16 residues long. CDR1 and CDR2 from the germline V gene are NSQYPW and LRSPGD (reference sequence). CDR3 protein: CTCSAAGTGGAETLYF. The sequenced part of the CDR3 DNA is TGCACCTGCAGTGCAGCCGGGACTGGGGGGGCAGAA.

Notes on this clone: Gene and germline names: mouse. The read ends 3 residues before the CDR3 terminus; that terminus is restored from the germline J gene. V is TRBV19 and J is TRBJ1-6; D is unresolved. TRBJ1-6 is marked as an open reading frame, function uncertain. CDR3 length: 13 residues. In germline, CDR1 is FNHDT, CDR2 SITEND (reference sequence). Trimming removed 2 bases at V and 7 bases at J, with 7 bases between. The CDR3 loop reads CASSINKNSPLYF. The CDR3 DNA, read in part, is TGTGCCAGCAGTATCAACAAAAATTCGCCC.

In its sample, this clone was seen a few times. Gene names and germline match the mouse. The missing CDR3 end, 4 residues past where the read stops, is filled in from the germline J gene. The gene calls are TRBV13-1 and TRBJ2-5; 10 bases are shared with TRBD2. V was pared by 5 bases and J by 3 bases, with 3 bases of the junction left unmatched. There are 14 residues in the CDR3. Per the germline V gene, CDR1 is NSHNY and CDR2 is SYGAGN. CDR3 sequence reads: CASRAGGAQDTQYF. CDR3 bases read: TGTGCCAGCAGGGCTGGGGGGGCACAAGAC.

The sample holds a few counts of this clone. All gene names here are mouse names. The read is 4 residues too short to cover the CDR3 end, so that end is filled in from the germline J gene. This chain connects TRBV12-1 to TRBJ1-2, with a weak D call TRBD1 (5 bases). V was cut by 0 bases and J by 1 base, with 11 bases left in between. CDR1 is SGHSN, CDR2 HYEKVE, per germline. The CDR3 runs 15 residues. CDR3 in amino acids: CASSLSRRENSDYTF. Incomplete CDR3 DNA: TGTGCCAGCTCTCTCTCCCGCAGGGAAAACTCC. The whole variable domain, remainder taken from reference TRBV12-1 and TRBJ1-2, is DSGVVQSPRHIIKEKGGRSVLTCIPISGHSNVVWYQQTLGKELKFLIQHYEKVERDKGFLPSRFSVQQFDDYHSEMNMSALELEDSAMYFCASSLSRRENSDYTFGSGTRLLVI.

Of note for this clone: Mouse germline and gene names are used. The read falls 4 residues short of the CDR3 end, and the missing part is taken from the germline J gene. The chain recombines TRBV1 with TRBJ2-1; tentatively, D is TRBD2 (7 bases). Germline V gene sequence: CDR1 NSQYPW, CDR2 LRSPGD (reference sequence). The V end was cut by 0 bases, the J end by 0 bases, with 12 bases between. This CDR3 region has 17 residues. CDR3 sequence reads: CTCSADILGANYAEQFF. The sequenced CDR3 bases are TGCACCTGCAGTGCAGATATCCTGGGGGCTAACTATGCT.

This clone was seen a few times. The listed genes are named as in mouse. The read terminates 4 residues ahead of where the CDR3 ends, so the germline J gene completes it. The chain couples TRBV19 to TRBJ2-5; 7 nucleotides line up with TRBD1. After removal of 3 bases from V and 0 bases from J, the junction contained 4 bases not matched to a gene. The CDR3 covers 15 residues. Germline V CDR1 and CDR2: FNHDT, SITEND (reference sequence). CDR3 DNA, as far as it was read: TGTGCCAGCAGTAATGGGACAGTTAACCAAGAC. Translated, it gives CASSNGTVNQD. The whole CDR3 sequence is CASSNGTVNQDTQYF.

This clone was counted a few times. Genes and germline come from the mouse. CDR3 bases read: TGTGCCTGGAGTCTGTCAGGGGGTGCAGAA. It yields the protein CAWSLSGGAE. The full CDR3 sequence reads CAWSLSGGAETLYF. The genes are TRBV31 and TRBJ2-3; D perhaps matches TRBD1 (6 bases). The sequenced fragment ends 4 residues before the CDR3 boundary, so the rest is inferred from the germline J gene. The CDR3 runs to 14 residues. Trimming cost V 0 bases and J 1 base, with 8 bases left between them. CDR1 and CDR2 (germline): GKSSPN, SITVG. Filled out from reference TRBV31 and TRBJ2-3, the complete variable domain reads AQTIHQWPVAEIKAVGSPLSLGCTIKGKSSPNLYWYWQATGGTLQQLFYSITVGQVESVVQLNLSASRPKDDQFILSTEKLLLSHSGFYLCAWSLSGGAETLYFGSGTRLTVL.

As to this clone: Gene labels here are mouse ones. The CDR3 is cut off 4 residues early in the read; its end comes from the germline J gene. The V and J genes are TRBV1 and TRBJ2-4; the D gene is possibly TRBD1 (5 bases). The CDR3 has 14 residues. Germline V gene sequence: CDR1 NSQYPW, CDR2 LRSPGD (reference sequence). Trimming cost V 1 base and J 2 bases, with 7 bases left between them. CDR3 sequence reads: CTCSAARDQNTLYF. The covered CDR3 bases are TGCACCTGCAGTGCAGCCAGGGATCAAAAC.

This clone was recorded a few times. The listed genes are named as in mouse. CDR3 DNA (partial): TGTGCCAGCAGTATAGGGACTGGGGGTTACTATGCT. Translating it yields CASSIGTGGYYA. The whole CDR3 reads CASSIGTGGYYAEQFF. V and J are TRBV19 and TRBJ2-1, with 10 bases lining up with TRBD2. Read coverage stops 4 residues before the CDR3 terminus; the germline J gene supplies the remainder. The J segment lost 2 bases and the V segment lost 0 bases, leaving 2 bases of the junction unmatched. The germline V gene has CDR1 FNHDT and CDR2 SITEND (reference sequence). CDR3 length equals 16 residues.

This clone was observed a few times. Genes and germline come from the mouse. The read stops 4 residues short of the end of the CDR3; the missing end is completed from the germline J gene. The J gene is TRBJ2-5, the V gene TRBV29; D perhaps matches TRBD1 (6 bases). The CDR3 sequence is 12 residues long. CDR1 is MSHET, CDR2 SYDVDS, per germline. CDR3 bases read: TGTGCTAGCAGACAGGGCGGTGAC. It specifies CASRQGGD. The CDR3 reads in full as CASRQGGDTQYF.